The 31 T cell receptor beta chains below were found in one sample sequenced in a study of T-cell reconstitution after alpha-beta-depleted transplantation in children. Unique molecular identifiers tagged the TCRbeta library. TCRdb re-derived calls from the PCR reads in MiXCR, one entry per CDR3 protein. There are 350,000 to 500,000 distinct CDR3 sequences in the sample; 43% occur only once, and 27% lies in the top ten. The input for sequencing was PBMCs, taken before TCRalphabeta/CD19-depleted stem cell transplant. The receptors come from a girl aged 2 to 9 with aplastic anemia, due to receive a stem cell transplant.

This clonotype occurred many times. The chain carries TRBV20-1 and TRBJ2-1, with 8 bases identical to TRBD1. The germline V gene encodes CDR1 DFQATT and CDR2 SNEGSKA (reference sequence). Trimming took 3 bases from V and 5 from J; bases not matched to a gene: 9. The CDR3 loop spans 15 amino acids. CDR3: CSASRGQVNHNEQFF. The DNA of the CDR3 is TGCAGTGCTAGTAGGGGACAGGTGAACCACAATGAGCAGTTCTTC.

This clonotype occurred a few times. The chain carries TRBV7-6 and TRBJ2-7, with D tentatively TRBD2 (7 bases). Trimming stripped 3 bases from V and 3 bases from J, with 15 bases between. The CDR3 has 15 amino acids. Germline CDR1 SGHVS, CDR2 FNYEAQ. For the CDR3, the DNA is TGTGCCAGCAGCTTGGGGGGGGCGGACCTCTACGAGCAGTACTTC. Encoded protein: CASSLGGADLYEQYF.

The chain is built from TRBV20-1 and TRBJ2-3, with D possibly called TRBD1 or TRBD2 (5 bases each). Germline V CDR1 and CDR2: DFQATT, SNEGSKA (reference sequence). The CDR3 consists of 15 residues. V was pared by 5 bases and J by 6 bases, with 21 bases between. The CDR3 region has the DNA TGCAGTGCTGACCCGAGAAGCGGTTCAGGGGATACGCAGTATTTT. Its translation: CSADPRSGSGDTQYF.

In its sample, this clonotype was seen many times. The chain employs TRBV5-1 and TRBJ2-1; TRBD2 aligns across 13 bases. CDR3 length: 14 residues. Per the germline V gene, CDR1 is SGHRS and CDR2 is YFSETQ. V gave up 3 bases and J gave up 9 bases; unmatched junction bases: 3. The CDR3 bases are TGCGCCAGCAGCTCGGGACTAGCGGGGCCTGAGCAGTTCTTC. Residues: CASSSGLAGPEQFF.

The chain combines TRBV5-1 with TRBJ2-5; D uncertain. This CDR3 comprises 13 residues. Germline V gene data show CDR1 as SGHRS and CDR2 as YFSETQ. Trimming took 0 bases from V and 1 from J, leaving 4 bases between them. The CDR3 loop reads CASSLEGQETQYF. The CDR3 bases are TGCGCCAGCAGCTTGGAAGGCCAAGAGACCCAGTACTTC.

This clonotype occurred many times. The CDR3 nucleotides read TGTGCCAGCTCACCAAGTAGCGGGGGGACTAGCTCCTACGAGCAGTACTTC. Its translation: CASSPSSGGTSSYEQYF. The chain carries TRBV18 and TRBJ2-7; 10 bases align to TRBD2. V lost 2 bases, J lost 0 bases, and 7 bases stayed unmatched. Germline-derived CDR1 and CDR2 are KGHSH and LQKENI. The CDR3 spans 17 residues.

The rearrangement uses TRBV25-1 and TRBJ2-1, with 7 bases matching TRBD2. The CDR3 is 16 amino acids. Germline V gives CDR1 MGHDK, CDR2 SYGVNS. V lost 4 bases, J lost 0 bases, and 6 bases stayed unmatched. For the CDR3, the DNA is TGTGCCAGCAGTGGTCGGGGGGTGAGCTCCTACAATGAGCAGTTCTTC. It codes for CASSGRGVSSYNEQFF. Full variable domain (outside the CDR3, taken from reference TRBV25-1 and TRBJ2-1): EADIYQTPRYLVIGTGKKITLECSQTMGHDKMYWYQQDPGMELHLIHYSYGVNSTEKGDLSSESTVSRIRTEHFPLTLESARPSHTSQYLCASSGRGVSSYNEQFFGPGTRLTVL.

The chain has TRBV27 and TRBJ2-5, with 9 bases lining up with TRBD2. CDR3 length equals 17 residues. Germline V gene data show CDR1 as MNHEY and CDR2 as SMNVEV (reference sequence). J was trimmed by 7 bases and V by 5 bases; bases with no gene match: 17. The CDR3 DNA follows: TGTGCCAGCAGTCCGATAGCGGGGGCCACCAATTGGAGGACCCAGTACTTC. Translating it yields CASSPIAGATNWRTQYF.

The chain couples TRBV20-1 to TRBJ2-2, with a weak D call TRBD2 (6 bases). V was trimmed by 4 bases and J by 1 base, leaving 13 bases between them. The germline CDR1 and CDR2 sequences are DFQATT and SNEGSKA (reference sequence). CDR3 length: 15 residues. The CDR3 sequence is CSAMVGGVNTGELFF. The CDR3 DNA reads TGCAGTGCTATGGTCGGCGGGGTGAACACCGGGGAGCTGTTTTTT.

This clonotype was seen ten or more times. Here the CDR3 reads CASSGSTSYNSPLHF. The CDR3 DNA follows: TGTGCCAGCAGCGGGTCTACATCCTATAATTCACCCCTCCACTTT. The chain joins TRBV7-2 to TRBJ1-6; the D is unclear. Trimming shortened V by 5 bases and J by 1 base, and 9 bases separated the two germline ends. The CDR3 spans 15 residues. Germline CDR1 reads SGHTA; CDR2 reads FQGNSA.

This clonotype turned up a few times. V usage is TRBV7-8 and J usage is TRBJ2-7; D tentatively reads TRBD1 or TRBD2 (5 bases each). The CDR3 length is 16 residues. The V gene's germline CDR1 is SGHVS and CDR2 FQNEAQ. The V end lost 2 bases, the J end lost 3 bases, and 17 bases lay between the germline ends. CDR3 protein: CASSLNRGLGDYEQYF. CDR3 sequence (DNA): TGTGCCAGCAGCTTAAATCGGGGATTGGGGGACTACGAGCAGTACTTC.

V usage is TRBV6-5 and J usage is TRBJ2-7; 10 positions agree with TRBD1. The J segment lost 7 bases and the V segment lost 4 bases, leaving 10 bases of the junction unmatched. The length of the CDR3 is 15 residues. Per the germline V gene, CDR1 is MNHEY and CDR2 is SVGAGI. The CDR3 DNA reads TGTGCCAGCAGTTTATCCGGGACAGGGGCTAAGGAGCAGTACTTC. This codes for CASSLSGTGAKEQYF.

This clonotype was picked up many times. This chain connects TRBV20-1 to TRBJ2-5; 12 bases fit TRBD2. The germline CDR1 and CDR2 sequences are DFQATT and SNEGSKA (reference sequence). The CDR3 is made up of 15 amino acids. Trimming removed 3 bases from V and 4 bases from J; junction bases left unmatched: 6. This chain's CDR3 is CSASPSGRAGETQYF. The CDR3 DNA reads TGCAGTGCTAGCCCTAGCGGGAGGGCCGGAGAGACCCAGTACTTC.

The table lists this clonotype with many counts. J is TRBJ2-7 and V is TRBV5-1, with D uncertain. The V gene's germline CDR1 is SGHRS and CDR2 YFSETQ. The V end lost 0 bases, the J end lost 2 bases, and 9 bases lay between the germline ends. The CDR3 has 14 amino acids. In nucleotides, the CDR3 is TGCGCCAGCAGCTTGGTGGTAAGTCCCTACGAGCAGTACTTC. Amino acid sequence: CASSLVVSPYEQYF.

The DNA for the CDR3 is TGTGCCAGCAGTGCCCGACTAGCGGGGGGAGAGACCCAGTACTTC. Amino acid sequence: CASSARLAGGETQYF. The V and J genes are TRBV12-3 or TRBV12-4 and TRBJ2-5; TRBD2 matches 13 bases. The V segment lost 5 bases and the J segment 4 bases; nucleotides outside the gene matches: 4. The CDR3 is 15 amino acids.

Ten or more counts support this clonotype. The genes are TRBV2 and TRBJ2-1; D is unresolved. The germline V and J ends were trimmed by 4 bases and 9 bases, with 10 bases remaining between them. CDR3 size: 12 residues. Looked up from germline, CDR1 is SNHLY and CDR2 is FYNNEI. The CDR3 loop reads CASSGAVLEQFF. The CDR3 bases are TGTGCCAGCAGTGGGGCGGTACTTGAGCAGTTCTTC.

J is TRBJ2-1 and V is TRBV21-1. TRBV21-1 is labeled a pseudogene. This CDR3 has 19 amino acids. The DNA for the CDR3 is TGTGCCAGCAGCAAAGAACAGCGAAATAGGAGGGCCCCTAACAATGAGCAGTTCTTC. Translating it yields CASSKEQRNRRAPNNEQFF.

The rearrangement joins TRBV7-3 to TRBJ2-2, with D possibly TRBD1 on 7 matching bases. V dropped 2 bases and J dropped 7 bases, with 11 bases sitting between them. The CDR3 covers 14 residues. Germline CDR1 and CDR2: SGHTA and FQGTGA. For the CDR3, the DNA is TGTGCCAGCAGCTTAGGAGGGGGCGGCGGGGAGCTGTTTTTT. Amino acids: CASSLGGGGGELFF. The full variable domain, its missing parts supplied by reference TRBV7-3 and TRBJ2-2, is GAGVSQTPSNKVTEKGKYVELRCDPISGHTALYWYRQSLGQGPEFLIYFQGTGAADDSGLPNDRFFAVRPEGSVSTLKIQRTERGDSAVYLCASSLGGGGGELFFGEGSRLTVL.

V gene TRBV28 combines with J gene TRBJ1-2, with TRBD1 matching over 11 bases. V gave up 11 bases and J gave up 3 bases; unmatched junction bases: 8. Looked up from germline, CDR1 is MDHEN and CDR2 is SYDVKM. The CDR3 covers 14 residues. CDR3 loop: CASRTGGIDYGYTF. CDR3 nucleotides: TGTGCCTCCCGGACAGGGGGCATAGACTATGGCTACACCTTC.

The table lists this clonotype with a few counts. The CDR3 reads CASSLRGRRTGELFF. DNA of the CDR3: TGTGCCAGCAGTCTCAGGGGGCGACGGACCGGGGAGCTGTTTTTT. The rearrangement joins TRBV12-3 or TRBV12-4 to TRBJ2-2; 8 bases agree with TRBD1. The CDR3 runs 15 residues. V lost 5 bases to trimming and J lost 5 bases; unmatched junction nucleotides: 7.

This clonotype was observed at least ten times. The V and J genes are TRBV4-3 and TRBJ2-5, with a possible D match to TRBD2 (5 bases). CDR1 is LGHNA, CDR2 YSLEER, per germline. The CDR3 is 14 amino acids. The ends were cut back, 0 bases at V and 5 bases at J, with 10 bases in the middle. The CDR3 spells CASSQDWRGETQYF. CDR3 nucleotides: TGCGCCAGCAGCCAAGATTGGAGAGGGGAGACCCAGTACTTC.

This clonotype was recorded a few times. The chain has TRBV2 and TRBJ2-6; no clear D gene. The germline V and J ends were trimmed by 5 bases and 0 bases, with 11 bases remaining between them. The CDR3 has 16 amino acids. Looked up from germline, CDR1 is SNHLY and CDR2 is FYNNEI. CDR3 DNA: TGTGCCAGCAGTATCCGCGAGCCCTCTGGGGCCAACGTCCTGACTTTC. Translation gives CASSIREPSGANVLTF.

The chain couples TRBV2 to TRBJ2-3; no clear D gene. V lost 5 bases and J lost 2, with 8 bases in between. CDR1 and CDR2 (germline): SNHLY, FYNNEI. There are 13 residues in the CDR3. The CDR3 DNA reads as TGTGCCAGCAGTCCGGATCTCACAGATACGCAGTATTTT. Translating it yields CASSPDLTDTQYF.

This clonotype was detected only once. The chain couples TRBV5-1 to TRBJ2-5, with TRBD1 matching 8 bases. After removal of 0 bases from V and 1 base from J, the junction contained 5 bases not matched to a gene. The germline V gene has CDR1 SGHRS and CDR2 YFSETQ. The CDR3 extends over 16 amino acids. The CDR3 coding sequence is TGCGCCAGCAGCTTGGCCGGACAGGGACCCCAAGAGACCCAGTACTTC. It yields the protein CASSLAGQGPQETQYF.

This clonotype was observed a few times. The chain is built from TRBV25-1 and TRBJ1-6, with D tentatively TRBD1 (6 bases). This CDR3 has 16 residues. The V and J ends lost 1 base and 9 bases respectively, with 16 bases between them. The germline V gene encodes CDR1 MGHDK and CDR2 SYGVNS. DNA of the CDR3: TGTGCCAGCAGTGAATCACGGCAGGGGATCGGTTCACCCCTCCACTTT. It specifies CASSESRQGIGSPLHF.

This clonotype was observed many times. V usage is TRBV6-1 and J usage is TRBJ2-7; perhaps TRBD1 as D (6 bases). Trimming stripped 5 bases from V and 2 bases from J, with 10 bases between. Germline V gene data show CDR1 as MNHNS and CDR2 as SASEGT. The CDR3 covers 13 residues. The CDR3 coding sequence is TGTGCCAGCAGTCCGGACAGAACCTACGAGCAGTACTTC. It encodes CASSPDRTYEQYF.

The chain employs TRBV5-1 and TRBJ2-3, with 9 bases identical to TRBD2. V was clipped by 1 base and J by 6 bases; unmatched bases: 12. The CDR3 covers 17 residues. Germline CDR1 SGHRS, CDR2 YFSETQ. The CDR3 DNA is TGCGCCAGCAGCTTGCGGGCCCTCGGGACTAGCCTGGATACGCAGTATTTT. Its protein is CASSLRALGTSLDTQYF. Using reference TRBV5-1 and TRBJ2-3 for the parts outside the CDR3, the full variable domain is KAGVTQTPRYLIKTRGQQVTLSCSPISGHRSVSWYQQTPGQGLQFLFEYFSETQRNKGNFPGRFSGRQFSNSRSEMNVSTLELGDSALYLCASSLRALGTSLDTQYFGPGTRLTVL.

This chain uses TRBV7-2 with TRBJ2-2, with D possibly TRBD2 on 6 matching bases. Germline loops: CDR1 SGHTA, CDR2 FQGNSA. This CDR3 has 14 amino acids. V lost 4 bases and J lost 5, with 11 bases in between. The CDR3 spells CASSWGLLTGELFF. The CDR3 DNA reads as TGTGCCAGCAGCTGGGGACTTTTAACCGGGGAGCTGTTTTTT.

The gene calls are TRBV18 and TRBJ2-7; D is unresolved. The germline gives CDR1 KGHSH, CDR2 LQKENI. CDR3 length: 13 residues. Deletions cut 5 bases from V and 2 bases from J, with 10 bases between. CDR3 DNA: TGTGCCAGCTCAGATGGTAAGGCCTACGAGCAGTACTTC. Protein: CASSDGKAYEQYF.

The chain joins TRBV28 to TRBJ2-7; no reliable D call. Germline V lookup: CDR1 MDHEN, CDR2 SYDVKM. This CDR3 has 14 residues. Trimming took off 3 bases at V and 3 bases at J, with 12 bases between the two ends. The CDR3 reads CASSFNGNRYEQYF. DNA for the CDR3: TGTGCCAGCAGTTTTAATGGAAACCGCTACGAGCAGTACTTC.

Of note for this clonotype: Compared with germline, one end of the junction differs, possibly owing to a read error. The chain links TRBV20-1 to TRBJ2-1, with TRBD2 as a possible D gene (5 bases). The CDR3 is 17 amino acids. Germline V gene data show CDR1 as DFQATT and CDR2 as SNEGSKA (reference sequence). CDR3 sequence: CSARDPGKSLSYNEQLF. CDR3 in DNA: TGCAGTGCTAGAGATCCGGGGAAGTCCCTTTCCTACAATGAGCAGCTCTTC.